Listed here are 29 T cell receptor beta chains from one sample, sequenced in a study of Ad26.COV2.S vaccination and SARS-CoV-2 variants. Treatment reported: over 15 received Ad26.COV2.S at low or high dose, single or two shots; 5 received placebo; per-sample allocation not given. The study sampled participants on day 63 after the first vaccine or placebo injection. Assay used: immunoSEQ multiplex PCR; TCRdb lists only in-frame clones, some missing. The sample carries about 350,000 clones, 65% to 90% recorded once. Here the sequenced sample was peripheral blood, taken in a trial of Ad26.COV2.S vaccine versus placebo. These TCRs come from a person between 18 and 65 years old who received the Ad26.COV2.S COVID-19 vaccine or a placebo.

This chain uses TRBV19 with TRBJ1-1; D gene unclear. The CDR3 is 13 residues long. Per the germline V gene, CDR1 is LNHDA and CDR2 is SQIVND (reference sequence). Trimming removed 11 bases from V and 0 bases from J, with 13 bases in between. The CDR3 region has the DNA TGTGCCTCTATGTGGACGGTGAACACTGAAGCTTTCTTT. It yields the protein CASMWTVNTEAFF.

The chain combines TRBV7-8 with TRBJ2-7; D perhaps matches TRBD2 (6 bases). Trimming took off 3 bases at V and 7 bases at J, with 13 bases between the two ends. This CDR3 comprises 13 residues. Germline CDR1 is SGHVS and CDR2 is FQNEAQ. Here the CDR3 reads CASSFYGGREQYF. CDR3 DNA sequence: TGTGCCAGCAGCTTCTACGGGGGACGGGAGCAGTACTTC.

Only one count was recorded for this clone. This rearrangement joins TRBV5-1 to TRBJ2-3; 8 bases fit TRBD1. Germline V CDR1 and CDR2: SGHRS, YFSETQ. This CDR3 comprises 15 residues. Trimming took 3 bases from V and 4 from J; bases not matched to a gene: 7. DNA of the CDR3: TGCGCCAGCAGCTCCACAGGGGGGACGGCAGATACGCAGTATTTT. Its translation: CASSSTGGTADTQYF.

This clone appeared a few times. The rearrangement links TRBV28 to TRBJ2-1, with 8 bases that match TRBD2. Germline assignment: CDR1 MDHEN and CDR2 SYDVKM. The CDR3 covers 16 residues. V was clipped by 3 bases and J by 8 bases; unmatched bases: 12. The CDR3 loop reads CASSLFAGGRAHEQFF. As DNA, the CDR3 is TGTGCCAGCAGTTTGTTCGCGGGGGGCAGGGCACATGAGCAGTTCTTC.

This chain joins TRBV27 and TRBJ1-2; TRBD1 is a possible D gene (5 bases). This CDR3 has 14 amino acids. The V gene's germline CDR1 is MNHEY and CDR2 SMNVEV (reference sequence). V gave up 3 bases and J gave up 3 bases, with 11 bases separating them. CDR3 residues: CASSFAGRDYGYTF. The CDR3 nucleotides are TGTGCCAGCAGTTTCGCGGGCAGGGACTATGGCTACACCTTC.

This clone has just one count. CDR3 region: CASATGERVNSPLHF. CDR3 coding DNA: TGTGCCAGCGCTACAGGGGAACGTGTAAATTCACCCCTCCACTTT. The V call is TRBV28, the J call TRBJ1-6; 7 bases line up with TRBD1. V was clipped by 8 bases and J by 7 bases; unmatched bases: 11. The V gene's germline CDR1 is MDHEN and CDR2 SYDVKM. This CDR3 comprises 15 residues.

The chain carries TRBV6-1 and TRBJ1-5; D remains unclear. The V gene's germline CDR1 is MNHNS and CDR2 SASEGT. The CDR3 extends over 13 amino acids. V lost 0 bases and J 6 bases, leaving 6 bases between the germline ends. The CDR3 loop is CASSEAVGQPQHF. Here the CDR3 DNA reads TGTGCCAGCAGTGAAGCGGTGGGTCAGCCCCAGCATTTT.

This rearrangement joins TRBV4-1 to TRBJ1-5; possibly TRBD1 for D (5 bases). The CDR3 totals 14 residues. The germline V gene encodes CDR1 MGHRA and CDR2 YSYEKL. The V gene lost 1 base and the J gene lost 5 bases, with 9 bases spanning the gap. The CDR3 reads CASSQAGPHQPQHF. The CDR3 DNA sequence: TGCGCCAGCAGCCAAGCGGGACCCCATCAGCCCCAGCATTTT.

J is TRBJ1-4 and V is TRBV28; D call uncertain. This CDR3 comprises 15 residues. Germline loops: CDR1 MDHEN, CDR2 SYDVKM. Trimming removed 2 bases from V and 0 bases from J, with 7 bases in between. This chain's CDR3 is CASSLHGTTNEKLFF. The CDR3 DNA follows: TGTGCCAGCAGTTTACATGGGACAACTAATGAAAAACTGTTTTTT.

The chain uses TRBV3-1 (or the pseudogene TRBV3-2) and TRBJ2-7; 8 nucleotides line up with TRBD1. The CDR3 is made up of 14 amino acids. The ends lost 4 bases at V and 7 bases at J; junction bases unmatched: 9. Germline-derived CDR1 and CDR2 are LGHDT and YNNKEL (reference sequence). The CDR3 here is CASSPGTGLWEQYF. The CDR3 nucleotides read TGTGCCAGCAGCCCCGGGACAGGCTTATGGGAGCAGTACTTC.

The genes are TRBV29-1 and TRBJ2-3; 7 positions agree with TRBD1. CDR1 and CDR2 from the germline V gene are SQVTM and ANQGSEA. CDR3 size: 14 residues. Trimming at V came to 5 bases and at J to 3 bases, leaving 8 bases not matched to a gene. In DNA, the CDR3 is TGCAGCGTTCTTCGGGCAGGGGGAACAGATACGCAGTATTTT. Its protein product is CSVLRAGGTDTQYF.

Comments on this clone: This CDR3 is also generated by other DNA sequences in the sample. V gene TRBV10-3 combines with J gene TRBJ1-1; D is uncertain. The length of the CDR3 is 12 residues. Germline V gene sequence: CDR1 ENHRY, CDR2 SYGVKD. The ends were cut back, 7 bases at V and 2 bases at J, with 8 bases in the middle. The CDR3 sequence: CAIKGGNTEAFF. The CDR3 DNA reads as TGTGCCATCAAAGGAGGTAACACTGAAGCTTTCTTT.

The chain uses TRBV6-5 and TRBJ2-7; 7 nucleotides line up with TRBD1. Trimming took 5 bases from V and 3 from J; bases not matched to a gene: 7. Germline assignment: CDR1 MNHEY and CDR2 SVGAGI. The CDR3 sequence is 14 residues long. CDR3 region: CASSTASGGYEQYF. The CDR3 region has the DNA TGTGCCAGCAGTACCGCCTCAGGGGGCTACGAGCAGTACTTC.

CDR3 bases: TGTGCCAGCAACCCGGGACTGCGGGCTAGCGGGGGACCTAGCACAGATACGCAGTATTTT. Encoded protein: CASNPGLRASGGPSTDTQYF. This rearrangement joins TRBV4-2 to TRBJ2-3; TRBD2 agrees at 10 bases. The CDR3 covers 20 residues. CDR1 and CDR2 (germline): LGHNA, YNFKEQ. With 7 bases clipped from V and 0 bases from J, the junction kept 19 bases outside the gene matches.

CDR3: CASSGTGSGSYEQYF. CDR3 DNA sequence: TGTGCCAGCAGCGGGACAGGGTCAGGGTCCTACGAGCAGTACTTC. This chain links TRBV7-9 with TRBJ2-7, with 9 bases that match TRBD1. J was trimmed by 1 base and V by 5 bases; bases with no gene match: 6. This CDR3 spans 15 amino acids. Looked up from germline, CDR1 is SEHNR and CDR2 is FQNEAQ (reference sequence).

This chain connects TRBV18 to TRBJ1-1; a possible D gene is TRBD1 (6 bases). CDR3 length equals 15 residues. Trimming removed 6 bases from V and 4 bases from J, with 18 bases in between. From germline, CDR1 is KGHSH and CDR2 LQKENI. CDR3 bases: TGTGCCAGCTCCTTCAAAGAAGGGGGTGGCACTGAAGCTTTCTTT. This sequence encodes CASSFKEGGGTEAFF.

The V call is TRBV28, the J call TRBJ2-7; D remains unclear. The V gene lost 2 bases and the J gene lost 9 bases, with 11 bases spanning the gap. CDR3 size: 12 residues. The V gene's germline CDR1 is MDHEN and CDR2 SYDVKM. In nucleotides, the CDR3 is TGTGCCAGCAGTTTAGCCGGCCTCGGGCAGTACTTC. Translating gives CASSLAGLGQYF.

The V gene is TRBV27, the J gene TRBJ2-7; D gene uncertain. Trimming took off 7 bases at V and 0 bases at J, with 16 bases between the two ends. The CDR3 totals 15 residues. Germline CDR1 reads MNHEY; CDR2 reads SMNVEV (reference sequence). CDR3 bases: TGTGCCAGCAAACTTACCTTAGTAAGCTCCTACGAGCAGTACTTC. It is translated as CASKLTLVSSYEQYF.

The chain recombines TRBV7-2 with TRBJ2-7; 10 bases are a match to TRBD1. V lost 5 bases to trimming and J lost 6 bases; unmatched junction nucleotides: 10. From germline, CDR1 is SGHTA and CDR2 FQGNSA. This CDR3 has 15 residues. CDR3 nucleotides: TGTGCCAGCAGCGCCGGGACAGGGGAATGGTCCGAGCAGTACTTC. Translating it yields CASSAGTGEWSEQYF.

The J gene is TRBJ2-3, the V gene TRBV6-1, with TRBD2 matching 11 bases. The junction had 8 bases not matched to a gene; V was cut back by 6 bases and J by 3 bases. CDR1 is MNHNS, CDR2 SASEGT, per germline. This CDR3 has 16 residues. CDR3 nucleotide sequence: TGTGCCAGCAGCGAAATAGCGGGGGGGCAAACAGATACGCAGTATTTT. This codes for CASSEIAGGQTDTQYF.

The chain is built from TRBV15 and TRBJ1-5; the D gene is possibly TRBD1 (5 bases). CDR1 and CDR2 (germline): LNHNV, YYDKDF (reference sequence). V dropped 0 bases and J dropped 0 bases, with 15 bases sitting between them. The CDR3 loop spans 18 amino acids. CDR3 protein: CATSRDDGGFHSNQPQHF. The CDR3, as DNA: TGTGCCACCAGCAGAGATGATGGGGGGTTTCATAGCAATCAGCCCCAGCATTTT.

The chain employs TRBV12-3 or TRBV12-4 and TRBJ2-3; no clear D. Trimming stripped 1 base from V and 5 bases from J, with 1 base between. The CDR3 covers 11 residues. CDR3 region: CASSLGDTQYF. In DNA, the CDR3 is TGTGCCAGCAGTTTAGGAGATACGCAGTATTTT.

V gene TRBV28 combines with J gene TRBJ1-1; tentative D call: TRBD1 (6 bases). Germline V gene lookup returns CDR1 MDHEN and CDR2 SYDVKM. The V end was cut by 4 bases, the J end by 7 bases, with 19 bases between. There are 15 residues in the CDR3. The CDR3 region is CASSSPGVQGLEAFF. The CDR3 region has the DNA TGTGCCAGCAGTTCCCCAGGGGTTCAGGGCCTTGAAGCTTTCTTT.

The chain is built from TRBV18 and TRBJ1-3, with D perhaps TRBD1 (5 bases). The germline V gene has CDR1 KGHSH and CDR2 LQKENI. Trimming took off 6 bases at V and 2 bases at J, with 17 bases between the two ends. This CDR3 comprises 16 residues. The CDR3 protein is CASSLTREGTGNTIYF. The CDR3, as DNA: TGTGCCAGCTCCCTAACCAGGGAAGGGACTGGAAACACCATATATTTT.

In its sample, this clone was seen once. The gene calls are TRBV5-4 and TRBJ2-6; the D is unclear. This CDR3 has 15 residues. V shed 3 bases and J shed 4 bases, with 11 bases lying between them. CDR1 SGHNT and CDR2 YYREEE come from the germline V gene (reference sequence). The CDR3 loop reads CASSSFGMGANVLTF. In nucleotides, the CDR3 is TGTGCCAGCAGCTCGTTCGGCATGGGGGCCAACGTCCTGACTTTC.

The chain joins TRBV10-3 to TRBJ2-3; 12 bases agree with TRBD2. The V segment lost 11 bases and the J segment 4 bases; nucleotides outside the gene matches: 4. CDR1 is ENHRY, CDR2 SYGVKD, per germline. The CDR3 runs 13 residues. The DNA of the CDR3 is TGTGCCTCTAGCGGGGGGGCATCAGATACGCAGTATTTT. Amino acids: CASSGGASDTQYF.

This rearrangement joins TRBV28 to TRBJ2-7; 7 nucleotides agree with TRBD1. The CDR3 extends over 16 amino acids. Germline lookup yields CDR1 MDHEN and CDR2 SYDVKM. V gave up 3 bases and J gave up 7 bases; unmatched junction bases: 15. The DNA for the CDR3 is TGTGCCAGCAGTTTCTTAGGGGGCATCAAGAAAAGAGAGCAGTACTTC. The encoded protein is CASSFLGGIKKREQYF.

As to this clone: Other DNA sequences of this sample code for an identical CDR3. This chain uses TRBV6-5 with TRBJ1-2; unclear D gene. V dropped 5 bases and J dropped 1 base, with 8 bases sitting between them. The CDR3 spans 13 residues. Germline loops: CDR1 MNHEY, CDR2 SVGAGI. The CDR3 DNA reads as TGTGCCAGCAGTCCGGGTCTTAACTATGGCTACACCTTC. Its protein product is CASSPGLNYGYTF.

CDR3 protein: CASSQGVGGTVTYNEQFF. The CDR3 DNA follows: TGTGCCAGCAGCCAAGGGGTCGGGGGGACAGTTACATACAATGAGCAGTTCTTC. This sequence joins TRBV14 and TRBJ2-1; perhaps D is TRBD1 or TRBD2 (7 bases each). This CDR3 is 18 amino acids long. Germline CDR1 and CDR2: SGHDN and FVKESK. V lost 1 base and J lost 4, with 20 bases in between.